These T cell receptor beta chains were read from a single sample in a study of graft-versus-host responses after intestinal transplantation. TCRdb keeps only in-frame clones here, not all; method: immunoSEQ multiplex PCR. The sample carries 90,000 to 95,000 clones, roughly 91% recorded once. Which antigens these TCRs recognize remains unknown. The source material was unstimulated CD8+ T cells sorted from spleen or lymph node cells, sampled before intestinal transplant. These receptors were obtained from a human donor who received an intestinal transplant. The CDR3 runs from the conserved cysteine through the conserved F or W. The D gene is left open where the match is weak. Expanded clones get a size class; other rows say once, few or many, or leave the size out.

v_call	d_call	clone_size	j_call	cdr3_length	cdr3_aa	cdr3_nt
TRBV6-6	.	.	TRBJ2-2	12	CASSYPGLELFF	TGTGCCAGCAGTTACCCGGGACTTGAGCTGTTTTTT
TRBV5-4	.	.	TRBJ1-2	14	CASTVEASNYGYTF	TGTGCCAGCACCGTGGAAGCGTCAAACTATGGCTACACCTTC
TRBV6-1	.	.	TRBJ2-7	14	CASSGGGGADEQYF	TGTGCCAGCAGTGGCGGTGGGGGGGCGGACGAGCAGTACTTC
TRBV27	.	.	TRBJ2-5	16	CASSFSPDSPEETQYF	TGTGCCAGCAGTTTCTCGCCAGACAGCCCGGAAGAGACCCAGTACTTC
TRBV7-6	.	.	TRBJ2-1	16	CASSLAQGVPYNEQFF	TGTGCCAGCAGCTTAGCACAGGGAGTCCCCTACAATGAGCAGTTCTTC
TRBV27	.	.	TRBJ2-1	17	CASRPSGRVVSDNEQFF	TGTGCCAGCAGACCTTCTGGCAGGGTAGTATCGGACAATGAGCAGTTCTTC
TRBV19	.	.	TRBJ2-7	14	CASSITTKAYEQYF	TGTGCCAGTAGTATTACTACGAAAGCCTACGAGCAGTACTTC
TRBV5-4	.	.	TRBJ2-3	13	CASSEGGTDTQYF	TGTGCCAGCAGCGAAGGGGGCACAGATACGCAGTATTTT
TRBV30	.	.	TRBJ2-1	11	CAWFRGFEQFF	TGTGCCTGGTTCCGGGGGTTCGAGCAGTTCTTC
TRBV12-1	.	once	TRBJ2-3	16	CASSLGLAGYTDTQYF	TGTGCCAGCAGCTTGGGACTAGCGGGGTACACAGATACGCAGTATTTT
TRBV15	.	.	TRBJ2-7	15	CATSRLGEAPYEQYF	TGTGCCACCAGCAGACTGGGGGAGGCCCCCTACGAGCAGTACTTC